The present T cell receptor (beta chain) was sequenced within a study of cytomegalovirus exposure and HLA in healthy donors. The overall study: Later analysis reported that the roughly 120 validation repertoires shared the platform of the 600 to 750 first-cohort repertoires.

Sequenced by immunoSEQ multiplex PCR; TCRdb stores in-frame clones only, minus some. Among about 130,000 clones listed, 88% were seen once. The CDR3 contains 15 residues. The germline gives CDR1 SGHAT, CDR2 FQNNGV. V lost 5 bases, J lost 6 bases, and 7 bases stayed unmatched. Sequenced material: PBMCs. This clonotype originated in a man younger than 45 in good health and CMV-seronegative. The chain joins TRBV11-2 to TRBJ1-4, with 9 bases identical to TRBD1. CDR3 in DNA: TGTGCCAGCAGCCCAGAGACAGGGGGATATGAAAAACTGTTTTTT. Amino acids: CASSPETGGYEKLFF.